The 17 T cell receptor beta chains below were found in one sample sequenced in a study of early T cells in non-severe SARS-CoV-2 infection (dated by TCRdb to the early 2020s). Library method: 5' RACE. Sequencing was performed on a NextSeq 500. The public sequencing data were trimmed at Q25 with fastp and processed into clonotypes with MiXCR by TCRdb, which kept only in-frame beta chains. Entries that share a CDR3 protein sequence are merged under the most common genes and DNA. This sample comprises 66,000 or so distinct CDR3 sequences, approximately 11% of them detected only once. The ten largest make up more than 1.5% of the sample. The sample consisted of whole blood. Receptors originate from an adult who was a healthcare worker with PCR-confirmed SARS-CoV-2 infection or an uninfected control (not recorded which).

This clonotype occurred many times. The chain joins TRBV10-2 to TRBJ2-5; D is ambiguous. This CDR3 region has 11 residues. Germline CDR1 reads WSHSY; CDR2 reads SAAADI. V lost 4 bases, J lost 5 bases, and 5 bases lay in between. Written as DNA, the CDR3 is TGCGCCAGCAGTGCGACCGAGACCCAGTACTTC. Protein sequence: CASSATETQYF.

The V gene is TRBV9, the J gene TRBJ2-3, with 7 bases aligning to TRBD2. The germline CDR1 and CDR2 sequences are SGDLS and YYNGEE. This CDR3 is 15 amino acids long. The J segment lost 2 bases and the V segment lost 4 bases, leaving 7 bases of the junction unmatched. In DNA, the CDR3 is TGTGCCAGCAGCCCCTTTGCGGGGGTCACAGATACGCAGTATTTT. The encoded protein is CASSPFAGVTDTQYF.

The rearrangement uses TRBV12-3 or TRBV12-4 and TRBJ2-4, with 13 nucleotides matching TRBD2. The junction had 4 bases not matched to a gene; V was cut back by 5 bases and J by 6 bases. The CDR3 loop spans 15 amino acids. CDR3 loop: CASSRTSGGGNIQYF. CDR3 bases: TGTGCCAGCAGTCGCACTAGCGGGGGGGGAAACATTCAGTACTTC.

The gene calls are TRBV11-2 and TRBJ2-7, with D possibly TRBD2 on 6 matching bases. The ends were cut back, 5 bases at V and 2 bases at J, with 13 bases in the middle. Germline V gives CDR1 SGHAT, CDR2 FQNNGV. CDR3 length: 14 residues. The CDR3 DNA sequence: TGTGCCAGCAGCCCTACTAGCAGACCCTACGAGCAGTACTTC. Translated, it gives CASSPTSRPYEQYF.

This clonotype was picked up a small number of times. This chain joins TRBV29-1 and TRBJ2-5; D uncertain. This CDR3 has 13 amino acids. The V end was cut by 3 bases, the J end by 5 bases, with 13 bases between. Germline V CDR1 and CDR2: SQVTM, ANQGSEA. The CDR3 coding sequence is TGCAGCGTTGATGTCCCAAGGATCGAGACCCAGTACTTC. Amino acid sequence: CSVDVPRIETQYF.

The chain uses TRBV9 and TRBJ1-1; no definite D call. Trimming left V 0 bases short and J 2 bases short, with 8 bases between. Germline loops: CDR1 SGDLS, CDR2 YYNGEE. The CDR3 runs 14 residues. The DNA for the CDR3 is TGTGCCAGCAGCGTAGGTGGGCGAAACACTGAAGCTTTCTTT. Its translation: CASSVGGRNTEAFF.

This clonotype was detected many times. Here the CDR3 reads CASSFALGQGPTDTQYF. For the CDR3, the DNA is TGTGCCAGCAGTTTCGCATTGGGACAGGGACCCACAGATACGCAGTATTTT. This sequence joins TRBV12-3 or TRBV12-4 and TRBJ2-3; 9 bases map to TRBD1. This CDR3 contains 17 residues. Unmatched junction bases numbered 9, after V lost 3 bases and J lost 2 bases.

The chain couples TRBV12-3 or TRBV12-4 to TRBJ1-2, with D unresolved. V was trimmed by 5 bases and J by 4 bases, leaving 20 bases between them. This CDR3 has 16 amino acids. The CDR3 protein is CASSPGLSTIFYGYTF. Written as DNA, the CDR3 is TGTGCCAGCAGTCCCGGGCTCTCAACCATTTTCTATGGCTACACCTTC.

This clonotype was recorded at least ten times. The rearrangement joins TRBV19 to TRBJ2-7; D is unclear. The CDR3 has 11 residues. V was trimmed by 4 bases and J by 6 bases, leaving 7 bases between them. From germline, CDR1 is LNHDA and CDR2 SQIVND (reference sequence). The CDR3 reads CASSRFGEQYF. CDR3 in DNA: TGTGCCAGTAGTAGGTTTGGCGAGCAGTACTTC.

This clonotype was detected many times. The rearrangement uses TRBV6-1 and TRBJ2-3; 8 bases map to TRBD1. With 7 bases clipped from V and 2 bases from J, the junction kept 5 bases outside the gene matches. CDR1 MNHNS and CDR2 SASEGT come from the germline V gene. The CDR3 is made up of 14 amino acids. CDR3 in DNA: TGTGCCAGCACGGGACAGGCGGACACAGATACGCAGTATTTT. Residues: CASTGQADTDTQYF.

This clonotype was seen a handful of times. This chain connects TRBV7-6 to TRBJ2-5; D call uncertain. The CDR3 sequence is 15 residues long. The germline CDR1 and CDR2 sequences are SGHVS and FNYEAQ. Between the trimmed V and J ends, which lost 4 bases and 1 base, there was a span of 13 bases. Here the CDR3 reads CASSSRPRIQETQYF. Here the CDR3 DNA reads TGTGCCAGCAGCTCCCGCCCCCGGATCCAAGAGACCCAGTACTTC.

In its sample, this clonotype was seen many times. V is TRBV6-5 and J is TRBJ1-6; TRBD1 aligns across 8 bases. Germline V gives CDR1 MNHEY, CDR2 SVGAGI. This CDR3 region has 14 residues. The V gene end was trimmed by 5 bases and the J gene end by 10 bases; junction bases not matched to a gene: 7. CDR3 residues: CASSPWTGFSPLHF. CDR3 coding DNA: TGTGCCAGCAGTCCCTGGACAGGGTTCTCACCCCTCCACTTT.

This clonotype showed up many times. The chain couples TRBV20-1 to TRBJ2-3; 12 bases are a match to TRBD2. Per germline, CDR1 DFQATT and CDR2 SNEGSKA (reference sequence). Unmatched junction bases numbered 10, after V lost 0 bases and J lost 0 bases. The CDR3 covers 19 residues. CDR3 loop: CSARDLGLAGGASTDTQYF. The CDR3 region has the DNA TGCAGTGCTAGAGATCTAGGGCTAGCGGGGGGGGCTAGCACAGATACGCAGTATTTT.

This clonotype was picked up many times. V is TRBV6-5 and J is TRBJ2-1; 9 positions match TRBD2. The J segment lost 7 bases and the V segment lost 2 bases, leaving 9 bases of the junction unmatched. The CDR3 contains 16 residues. Germline CDR1 is MNHEY and CDR2 is SVGAGI. The DNA of the CDR3 is TGTGCCAGCAGTTACCGTGGCGGGGGGGCCAGGAATGAGCAGTTCTTC. It encodes CASSYRGGGARNEQFF.

The chain has TRBV25-1 and TRBJ2-1, with 7 bases identical to TRBD2. Germline values: CDR1 MGHDK, CDR2 SYGVNS. Trimming at V came to 4 bases and at J to 1 base, leaving 4 bases not matched to a gene. This CDR3 has 15 residues. Here the CDR3 reads CASSGHGGSYNEQFF. The CDR3 DNA reads TGTGCCAGCAGTGGTCACGGGGGGTCCTACAATGAGCAGTTCTTC.

In this sample, this clonotype turned up a few times. The genes are TRBV7-8 and TRBJ2-2, with 9 bases that match TRBD1. Unmatched junction bases numbered 6, after V lost 1 base and J lost 9 bases. Per germline, CDR1 SGHVS and CDR2 FQNEAQ. The length of the CDR3 is 15 residues. CDR3 residues: CASSLVRQGVRELFF. CDR3 nucleotide sequence: TGTGCCAGCAGCTTAGTTCGACAGGGGGTCAGGGAGCTGTTTTTT.

This chain joins TRBV12-3 or TRBV12-4 and TRBJ2-1; TRBD1 matches at 9 bases. Trimming cost V 6 bases and J 9 bases; bases outside gene matches: 12. The length of the CDR3 is 15 residues. CDR3: CASRDGDRELGEQFF. CDR3 nucleotides: TGTGCCAGCAGGGATGGGGACAGGGAGCTGGGTGAGCAGTTCTTC.